Listed below are T cell receptor beta chains from one sample, sequenced in a study of blood T cell repertoires in COVID-19. The assay was immunoSEQ multiplex PCR, and TCRdb's table has in-frame clones only and misses some. Of about 300,000 clones listed, approximately 90% are singletons. Sequencing input: PBMCs or T cells enriched from blood (not recorded which). These receptors all come from a woman aged 25 to 39 who had recovered from COVID-19. Each CDR3 is given with its conserved first and last residue. The D gene is left open where the match is weak. Clone size is shown for a subset of rows, as once, few, many or a class of expanded clone.

V	size	D	J	length	CDR3	DNA
TRBV19	.	TRBD2	TRBJ2-1	14	CASSVSSGRNEQFF	TGTGCCAGTAGTGTCTCTAGCGGGAGAAATGAGCAGTTCTTC
TRBV19	.	.	TRBJ2-2	15	CASSYGTANTGELFF	TGTGCCAGTAGTTACGGGACTGCGAACACCGGGGAGCTGTTTTTT
TRBV5-1	.	TRBD1	TRBJ2-7	15	CASSLGQGGLYEQYF	TGCGCCAGCAGCTTGGGACAGGGGGGACTCTACGAGCAGTACTTC
TRBV28	.	.	TRBJ1-6	15	CASREIKRLNSPLHF	TGTGCCAGCAGAGAAATTAAGCGTTTGAATTCACCCCTCCACTTT
TRBV6-5	.	.	TRBJ1-5	15	CASSPGGNSNQPQHF	TGTGCCAGCAGTCCCGGCGGGAATAGCAATCAGCCCCAGCATTTT
TRBV19	.	.	TRBJ2-7	14	CASSAGQFAYEQYF	TGTGCCAGTAGTGCGGGACAGTTCGCCTACGAGCAGTACTTC
TRBV2	once	.	TRBJ2-5	16	CASTSFGGRVQETQYF	TGTGCCAGCACCTCCTTCGGGGGAAGGGTCCAAGAGACCCAGTACTTC
TRBV14	few	TRBD1	TRBJ1-4	15	CASSQRDRGIGKLFF	TGTGCCAGCAGCCAACGAGACAGGGGAATCGGAAAACTGTTTTTT
TRBV28	.	TRBD1	TRBJ1-5	15	CASRSGTASNQPQHF	TGTGCCAGCAGAAGTGGGACAGCGAGCAATCAGCCCCAGCATTTT
TRBV24-1	.	.	TRBJ1-2	14	CATSDAGVNYGYTF	TGTGCCACCAGTGATGCGGGGGTCAACTATGGCTACACCTTC
TRBV7-3	.	TRBD2	TRBJ2-3	15	CASSLSGSSADTQYF	TGTGCCAGCAGCCTTAGCGGGAGTAGTGCAGATACGCAGTATTTT
TRBV12-3/TRBV12-4	.	.	TRBJ2-5	12	CASKGEQETQYF	TGTGCCAGCAAAGGAGAGCAAGAGACCCAGTACTTC
TRBV29-1	.	.	TRBJ1-1	12	CSVEDRNTEAFF	TGCAGCGTTGAAGATAGAAACACTGAAGCTTTCTTT
TRBV28	.	TRBD2	TRBJ2-1	14	CASTPLGGFNEQFF	TGTGCCAGCACCCCTTTGGGGGGGTTCAATGAGCAGTTCTTC
TRBV28	.	.	TRBJ1-2	14	CASSIQIRGEGYTF	TGTGCCAGCAGTATACAAATAAGGGGCGAAGGCTACACCTTC
TRBV6-5	.	.	TRBJ2-7	13	CASTTTSFHEQYF	TGTGCCAGCACCACCACTAGTTTCCACGAGCAGTACTTC
TRBV7-8	.	TRBD1	TRBJ2-7	16	CASSRTRQGSSYEQYF	TGTGCCAGCAGCCGTACCCGACAGGGCAGCTCCTACGAGCAGTACTTC
TRBV4-2	.	TRBD1	TRBJ1-6	16	CASSQSRDRGDSPLHF	TGTGCCAGCAGCCAGAGTCGGGACAGGGGAGATTCACCCCTCCACTTT
TRBV3-1/TRBV3-2	.	.	TRBJ2-2	15	CASSQNALVAGELFF	TGTGCCAGCAGCCAAAACGCTTTAGTCGCCGGGGAGCTGTTTTTT
TRBV7-2	.	TRBD2	TRBJ2-1	19	CASSLASLAGVGSYNEQFF	TGTGCCAGCAGCTTAGCTAGCCTAGCGGGAGTAGGATCCTACAATGAGCAGTTCTTC
TRBV7-2	.	.	TRBJ2-3	13	CASRGLGTDTQYF	TGTGCCAGCAGGGGACTCGGCACAGATACGCAGTATTTT
TRBV5-4	once	TRBD1	TRBJ2-5	14	CASSGWDRIGTQYF	TGTGCCAGCAGCGGATGGGACAGGATTGGGACCCAGTACTTC
TRBV24-1	few	TRBD1	TRBJ1-5	15	CATSDPGTGDQPQHF	TGTGCCACCAGTGATCCTGGGACAGGGGATCAGCCCCAGCATTTT
TRBV5-8	.	.	TRBJ1-1	17	CASSLARGSGRSTEAFF	TGTGCCAGCAGCTTGGCCCGCGGCAGCGGGCGGAGCACTGAAGCTTTCTTT
TRBV19	.	.	TRBJ2-3	13	CASSATQGGTQYF	TGTGCCAGTAGTGCAACGCAGGGGGGTACGCAGTATTTT
TRBV7-9	.	TRBD2	TRBJ2-1	18	CASSLGVTAGGGYNEQFF	TGTGCCAGCAGCTTAGGTGTTACGGCGGGAGGGGGCTACAATGAGCAGTTCTTC
TRBV9	.	.	TRBJ2-1	13	CASSPGPKEVQFF	TGTGCCAGCAGCCCCGGACCGAAGGAGGTGCAGTTCTTC
TRBV19	once	.	TRBJ2-3	15	CASSMIWSSTDTQYF	TGTGCCAGTAGTATGATCTGGAGTAGCACAGATACGCAGTATTTT
TRBV18	once	.	TRBJ2-7	14	CASRLQEGPYEQYF	TGTGCCAGCCGACTCCAGGAGGGCCCCTACGAGCAGTACTTC
TRBV11-2	.	.	TRBJ2-2	15	CASSPGGRNTGELFF	TGTGCCAGCAGCCCAGGTGGGAGGAACACCGGGGAGCTGTTTTTT
TRBV7-6	.	.	TRBJ2-5	14	CASSSSQGVETQYF	TGTGCCAGCAGCTCATCACAGGGTGTTGAGACCCAGTACTTC
TRBV13	.	.	TRBJ1-1	14	CASSLMRAGAEAFF	TGTGCCAGCAGCTTAATGCGAGCAGGGGCTGAAGCTTTCTTT
TRBV5-1	.	.	TRBJ1-1	13	CASRGEWNTEAFF	TGCGCCAGCAGAGGAGAGTGGAACACTGAAGCTTTCTTT
TRBV10-3	.	.	TRBJ1-5	13	CAIRQGLGQPQHF	TGTGCCATCAGACAGGGTTTGGGTCAGCCCCAGCATTTT
TRBV28	.	.	TRBJ2-5	14	CASSRRSVGETQYF	TGTGCCAGCAGCCGACGTTCGGTCGGGGAGACCCAGTACTTC
TRBV14	.	.	TRBJ1-2	16	CASSLLGEQDPYGYTF	TGTGCCAGCAGCCTTCTAGGTGAACAGGATCCCTATGGCTACACCTTC
TRBV5-1	.	.	TRBJ1-1	15	CASSRNRAGDAEAFF	TGCGCCAGCAGTCGAAACAGGGCAGGGGACGCTGAAGCTTTCTTT
TRBV18	.	TRBD1	TRBJ2-7	14	CASSPGTGSYEQYF	TGTGCCAGCTCACCAGGGACAGGCTCCTACGAGCAGTACTTC
TRBV5-1	.	TRBD1	TRBJ1-2	14	CASSPGQGARGYTF	TGCGCCAGCAGCCCAGGACAGGGGGCCAGAGGCTACACCTTC
TRBV7-2	.	.	TRBJ2-1	14	CASSLPGTYNEQFF	TGTGCCAGCAGCTTACCGGGGACCTACAATGAGCAGTTCTTC
TRBV5-8	.	.	TRBJ2-2	15	CASSPGLLLSGELFF	TGTGCCAGCAGCCCGGGACTGCTCCTCTCCGGGGAGCTGTTTTTT
TRBV6-6	.	.	TRBJ1-4	18	CASSPREVLGGRGEKLFF	TGTGCCAGCAGTCCCCGCGAGGTTCTTGGGGGCAGGGGTGAAAAACTGTTTTTT
TRBV4-3	.	TRBD1	TRBJ1-1	16	CASSQGVGTGYTEAFF	TGCGCCAGCAGCCAAGGTGTAGGGACAGGGTACACTGAAGCTTTCTTT
TRBV27	.	TRBD1	TRBJ1-4	18	CASRRGTGGTATNEKLFF	TGTGCCAGCAGACGCGGGACAGGGGGGACAGCAACTAATGAAAAACTGTTTTTT
TRBV2	.	.	TRBJ2-3	14	CASSVEGGTDTQYF	TGTGCCAGCAGTGTAGAGGGGGGCACAGATACGCAGTATTTT
TRBV6-5	.	.	TRBJ2-1	15	CASSYGRQTYNEQFF	TGTGCCAGCAGTTACGGCAGGCAAACCTACAATGAGCAGTTCTTC